One T cell receptor (beta chain) is described in this entry. The antigen remains undetermined. Clones were sequenced by immunoSEQ multiplex PCR, and TCRdb holds only the in-frame ones, with some missing. The table includes about 42,000 clones, 82% detected once. This sample stems from a study of OX40 agonist ivuxolimab in advanced cancers. Study in general: Patients were treated with intravenous ivuxolimab, dosed at 0.01 to 10 mg/kg and infused every 2 weeks. Patients undergoing dose escalation presented with hepatocellular carcinoma, melanoma, renal cell or head and neck cancer.

Study results and limitations: Several nonresponders also turned out to have low normalized T-cell clonal expansion. Clones of CD4+ and CD8+ blood T cells grew by week 6 at doses of 0.1 to 3.0 mg/kg.

Trimming took 6 bases from V and 8 from J; bases not matched to a gene: 11. The CDR3 covers 15 residues. Germline V gives CDR1 MNHEY, CDR2 SVGAGI. The rearrangement joins TRBV6-5 to TRBJ2-1; 9 bases fit TRBD2. The receptor comes from an adult with an advanced solid tumor such as melanoma, head and neck, liver or kidney cancer. This specimen was CD4+ or CD8+ T cells sorted from blood, taken in a trial of the OX40 agonist ivuxolimab. CDR3 in DNA: TGTGCCAGCAGCCTTAGCGGGGGCCTCCCCCATGAGCAGTTCTTC. It encodes CASSLSGGLPHEQFF.